This T cell receptor beta chain was identified in a study of Ad26.COV2.S vaccination and SARS-CoV-2 variants. The wider study: Of the COV1001 trial arms, the Ad26.COV2.S arm included the donor.

Treatment in this sample: roughly 20 received Ad26.COV2.S at low or high dose, single or two shots; several received placebo; per-sample allocation not given. On day 63 after the first injection, vaccine and placebo recipients gave samples. With V trimmed by 3 bases and J by 1 base, 4 bases remained unmatched. The germline V gene has CDR1 KGHDR and CDR2 SFDVKD. There are 15 residues in the CDR3. The table came from immunoSEQ multiplex PCR; TCRdb's copy has only in-frame clones and leaves some out. The data contain about 400,000 clones, about 89% of them singletons. The specimen comprised peripheral blood, sampled in a trial of Ad26.COV2.S vaccine versus placebo. The sequence was obtained from a person between 18 and 65 years old who received the Ad26.COV2.S COVID-19 vaccine or a placebo. This sequence joins TRBV24-1 and TRBJ2-5; 7 nucleotides agree with TRBD2. In nucleotides, the CDR3 is TGTGCCACCAGTGATCAGCGGGGCTTCCAAGAGACCCAGTACTTC. This gives the protein CATSDQRGFQETQYF.